Sequencing of this TCR beta chain was carried out in a study of immune heterogeneity within non-small cell lung tumors. Study context: Classification of the tumors gave a few squamous cell carcinomas, about 10 non-squamous carcinomas and 1 not otherwise specified. Study-wide points: Patients largely differed in their high-frequency T-cell receptor beta clonotypes. The study found identical dominant CDR3 beta clonotypes recurring across tumor sites within a patient, alongside site-unique high-frequency clones.

V was trimmed by 2 bases and J by 7 bases, leaving 6 bases between them. The CDR3 extends over 11 amino acids. Germline V lookup: CDR1 LGHDT, CDR2 YNNKEL (reference sequence). Bulk tumor genomic DNA, approximately 560 ng per sample, was used as template. During surgery, several far-apart biopsies were obtained from every primary tumor. The cohort was untreated, with newly diagnosed non-small cell lung cancer undergoing curative surgery. Having surgery with curative intent, the donors were patients newly diagnosed with non-small cell lung cancer. Amplification of TCR beta CDR3 was performed by multiplex PCR with 32 V and 13 J primers. TCRdb processed the multiplex PCR reads anew with MiXCR; each CDR3 protein has one entry. The repertoire holds approximately 21,000 distinct CDR3 sequences, around 30% seen once, with around 4.6% in the top ten. Note on this clonotype: Its specificity is unknown.

This TCR was sampled from a man aged 40-49 years with non-small cell lung cancer. The material sequenced was lung tumor tissue. V is TRBV3-1 and J is TRBJ2-7; the D gene is possibly TRBD2 (5 bases). CDR3 sequence: CASSQPGEQYF. CDR3 sequence (DNA): TGTGCCAGCAGCCAACCGGGAGAGCAGTACTTC.